This T cell receptor (beta chain) is from a study of T cell changes during pregnancy in multiple sclerosis. TCRdb's table, derived via immunoSEQ multiplex PCR, lists solely in-frame clones and lacks some. The sample includes 50,000 to 65,000 clones, more than 85% of them seen just once. The CDR3 is 15 amino acids. V shed 4 bases and J shed 2 bases, with 12 bases lying between them. Looked up from germline, CDR1 is SGDLS and CDR2 is YYNGEE. This specimen consisted of CD4+ T cells from peripheral blood mononuclear cells, obtained in the third trimester of pregnancy. This sequence was found in a female donor with multiple sclerosis, enrolled in a pregnancy study. The V gene is TRBV9, the J gene TRBJ2-2, with D perhaps TRBD2 (5 bases). The CDR3 sequence is CASSLGGPNTGELFF. CDR3 nucleotides: TGTGCCAGCAGCCTGGGCGGGCCCAACACCGGGGAGCTGTTTTTT.